This T cell receptor beta chain was found in a study of T cell repertoires in cytomegalovirus infection (dated by TCRdb to the late 2010s). General notes on the study: The peptide stimulations were aimed at well-studied HLA-B-restricted epitopes as well as recently identified HLA-C-restricted CMV epitopes, whose presentation resists viral immunomodulation. The HLA type of each donor mattered for the analysis, because public TCR beta signatures pointed to carriage of CMV infection along with the matching HLA type.

This clonotype was counted only a few times. The antigen it recognizes is unknown. No quality values exist for individual bases; no much larger clone is one base distant. The instrument was an Illumina HiSeq 1500. The public reads were quality trimmed at Q25 with fastp and then assembled into clones with MiXCR by TCRdb, keeping productive beta chains. Each record represents a unique CDR3 protein, reported with the most common genes and DNA among its rows. The sample table lists 200,000 to 250,000 distinct CDR3 sequences, around 40% of them with a count of one. The top ten constitute around 60% of the sample. Reading the label with the study, this specimen's treatment or condition is: in vitro stimulation with specific CMV peptide epitopes to enrich CMV-specific T cells. The CDR3, cysteine through phenylalanine, is 16 amino acids long. The sequence is cut down to CDR3 DNA, 48 bases in frame from base 1. CDR1 and CDR2, per the germline V gene, are SGHAT and FQNNGV. Ends trimmed: V by 1 base, J by 4 bases; bases unmatched to a gene: 7.

Study-wide conclusions, independent of this receptor: Carriers of CMV infection plus the relevant HLA type were discriminated by the cumulative frequency of public TCR beta family members in the study cohort and in an independent roughly 370-donor cohort. The ex vivo response was dominated by HLA-C-restricted CMV-specific TCR beta clonotypes, and the single most frequent clonotype in two of eight donors was supplied by these HLA-C-restricted clonotypes.

Sequences were derived from CD8+ T cells from cultured PBMCs, sampled from culture after CMV antigen stimulation. The origin of this receptor is a human donor in good health (CMV status not recorded). Some clones in this sample may be carry-over from other donors' samples. This chain joins TRBV11-2 to TRBJ2-1; 7 bases in between match TRBD2. The nucleotides read TGTGCCAGCAGCTTAGTTCGGGGCGGGAGTTACAATGAGCAGTTCTTC. This gives the protein CASSLVRGGSYNEQFF.